Listed below are T cell receptor beta chains from one sample, sequenced in a study of blood T cell repertoires in COVID-19. Here immunoSEQ multiplex PCR was the method, and the copy in TCRdb shows in-frame clones only, minus some. The top ten hold less than 2% of the sample, which has 85,000 to 120,000 clones, around nine tenths seen once. The specimen was peripheral blood. These receptors were obtained from a woman aged 50 to 60 with COVID-19, enrolled during active disease. Both conserved end residues are part of each CDR3. The D gene is left open where the match is weak. Some rows have no size entry. The others give once, few or many, or a class for an expanded clone.

11,TRBJ2-2,.,.,TRBV30,CASINTGELFF,TGTGCCTCTATCAACACCGGGGAGCTGTTTTTT
14,TRBJ2-7,.,TRBD1,TRBV5-1,CASSLDGRGRDQYF,TGCGCCAGCAGCTTAGATGGCAGGGGGCGTGATCAGTACTTC
15,TRBJ1-3,.,.,TRBV19,CASSILRGSGNTIYF,TGTGCCAGTAGTATACTCAGAGGATCTGGAAACACCATATATTTT
16,TRBJ1-3,.,.,TRBV7-2,CASSSTGGVSGNTIYF,TGTGCCAGCAGTTCTACTGGCGGCGTCTCTGGAAACACCATATATTTT
15,TRBJ1-1,once,.,TRBV7-9,CASSFGQRMNTEAFF,TGTGCCAGCAGCTTTGGTCAGCGGATGAACACTGAAGCTTTCTTT
16,TRBJ2-5,.,TRBD2,TRBV18,CASSPRLAGSQETQYF,TGTGCCAGCTCACCACGGCTAGCGGGGTCCCAGGAGACCCAGTACTTC
16,TRBJ1-2,.,TRBD1,TRBV2,CASMAFGGQGAWGYTF,TGTGCCAGCATGGCCTTCGGGGGACAGGGGGCGTGGGGCTACACCTTC
16,TRBJ2-3,once,TRBD2,TRBV5-4,CASIPPGLAGEDTQYF,TGTGCCAGCATTCCTCCGGGACTAGCGGGGGAAGATACGCAGTATTTT
14,TRBJ2-5,.,TRBD1,TRBV2,CASSDDRGRETQYF,TGTGCCAGCAGTGACGACAGGGGGAGAGAGACCCAGTACTTC
14,TRBJ1-2,.,TRBD1,TRBV6-5,CASSLGTGGYGYTF,TGTGCCAGCAGTCTTGGGACAGGGGGTTATGGCTACACCTTC
15,TRBJ1-2,.,.,TRBV5-1,CASSLVEGANYGYTF,TGCGCCAGCAGCTTGGTGGAGGGAGCTAACTATGGCTACACCTTC
15,TRBJ1-1,once,TRBD1,TRBV6-5,CASSLDRGLNTEAFF,TGTGCCAGCAGTTTAGACAGGGGGCTGAACACTGAAGCTTTCTTT
14,TRBJ1-4,.,.,TRBV2,CASSAGTKREKLFF,TGTGCCAGCAGCGCCGGGACAAAACGTGAAAAACTGTTTTTT
14,TRBJ2-2,.,.,TRBV5-1,CASREGYNAGELFF,TGCGCCAGCAGGGAGGGGTATAATGCCGGGGAGCTGTTTTTT
15,TRBJ1-6,.,.,TRBV7-8,CASSLRGTSGSPLHF,TGTGCCAGCAGCTTAAGGGGGACTAGCGGTTCACCCCTCCACTTT
16,TRBJ2-5,once,TRBD2,TRBV5-1,CASSLDPAGAQETQYF,TGCGCCAGCAGCTTGGACCCAGCGGGGGCACAAGAGACCCAGTACTTC
14,TRBJ1-1,.,.,TRBV18,CASSPSQMNTEAFF,TGTGCCAGCTCACCGTCTCAGATGAACACTGAAGCTTTCTTT